Listed below are T cell receptor beta chains from one sample, sequenced in a study of blood T cell repertoires in COVID-19. This table comes from immunoSEQ multiplex PCR, and its TCRdb copy is limited to in-frame clones, with some not included. The repertoire has roughly 84,000 clones, 60% to 80% of them found once; the top ten carry more than 35%. Sequencing used peripheral blood. The origin of the receptors is a man aged 60 to 75 with COVID-19, enrolled during active disease. Each CDR3 is given with its conserved first and last residue. A D gene is named only where the DNA matches it firmly. A clone size is listed for some rows: how often the clone was seen (once, few, many), or a class if it is expanded.

j_gene	d_gene	abundance	v_gene	CDR3aa	CDR3nt
TRBJ2-7	TRBD1	few	TRBV27	CASGTPGQGAYEQYF	TGTGCCAGCGGGACGCCGGGACAGGGAGCCTACGAGCAGTACTTC
TRBJ2-5	TRBD2	.	TRBV24-1	CATSEGGTSQETQYF	TGTGCCACCAGTGAAGGTGGGACTAGCCAAGAGACCCAGTACTTC
TRBJ2-2	.	few	TRBV7-9	CASRRATGELFF	TGTGCCAGTCGGCGGGCAACCGGGGAGCTGTTTTTT
TRBJ1-2	.	.	TRBV29-1	CSAQGSGYGYTF	TGCAGCGCTCAGGGGTCGGGTTATGGCTACACCTTC
TRBJ1-2	.	few	TRBV7-9	CASSPQAGGYTF	TGTGCCAGCAGCCCGCAGGCAGGAGGCTACACCTTC
TRBJ1-1	TRBD1	.	TRBV3-1/TRBV3-2	CASSRGQGGASEAFF	TGTGCCAGCAGCCGAGGACAGGGGGGAGCGTCGGAAGCTTTCTTT
TRBJ1-6	.	.	TRBV5-1	CASSLDRVGGSPLHF	TGCGCCAGCAGCTTGGACAGGGTAGGTGGATCACCCCTCCACTTT
TRBJ2-4	TRBD1	.	TRBV4-3	CASSPRIRGSKNIQYF	TGCGCCAGCAGCCCGAGGATCAGGGGGTCCAAAAACATTCAGTACTTC
TRBJ2-3	TRBD2	.	TRBV7-2	CASSTPALAGGGTDTQYF	TGTGCCAGCAGCACCCCCGCCCTAGCGGGAGGGGGGACAGATACGCAGTATTTT
TRBJ1-4	.	.	TRBV7-9	CASSLGTGLGTNEKLFF	TGTGCCAGCAGCTTAGGCACAGGGTTAGGAACTAATGAAAAACTGTTTTTT
TRBJ1-3	.	.	TRBV6-5	CASSYSDTGNTIYF	TGTGCCAGCAGTTACTCGGACACTGGAAACACCATATATTTT
TRBJ2-2	TRBD2	few	TRBV19	CASSRASGSSGELFF	TGTGCCAGTAGTCGCGCTAGCGGGAGTTCCGGGGAGCTGTTTTTT
TRBJ1-6	.	once	TRBV4-2	CASSQVWGRNSPLHF	TGTGCCAGCAGCCAAGTTTGGGGGCGAAATTCACCCCTCCACTTT
TRBJ1-4	.	.	TRBV5-4	CASGGQGSEKLFF	TGTGCCAGCGGTGGCCAGGGATCTGAAAAACTGTTTTTT
TRBJ2-7	.	medium-sized	TRBV9	CASSVDPLREQYF	TGTGCCAGCAGCGTAGACCCCTTGCGCGAGCAGTACTTC
TRBJ1-4	TRBD1	many	TRBV7-2	CASSIAHRGAAANEKLFF	TGTGCCAGCAGCATCGCCCACAGGGGGGCGGCGGCTAATGAAAAACTGTTTTTT
TRBJ1-3	TRBD1	.	TRBV5-6	CASSLQGNRNTIYF	TGTGCCAGCAGCCTACAGGGGAATCGAAACACCATATATTTT
TRBJ2-1	TRBD2	.	TRBV4-2	CASSQGLASGRPSSYNEQFF	TGTGCCAGCAGTCAGGGACTGGCTAGCGGGAGGCCGAGCTCCTACAATGAGCAGTTCTTC
TRBJ2-3	.	.	TRBV12-5	CASALDRNTDTQYF	TGTGCTAGTGCCCTAGACAGAAACACAGATACGCAGTATTTT
TRBJ2-7	.	.	TRBV3-1/TRBV3-2	CASSQDAGVAGNEQYF	TGTGCCAGCAGCCAAGATGCCGGGGTAGCTGGTAACGAGCAGTACTTC
TRBJ2-3	TRBD2	.	TRBV5-4	CASSLAGGQLVDTQYF	TGTGCCAGCAGCCTAGCGGGGGGGCAATTAGTAGATACGCAGTATTTT
TRBJ1-2	.	.	TRBV11-2	CASSLDRRGDYGYTF	TGTGCCAGCAGCTTAGATAGGCGGGGCGACTATGGCTACACCTTC
TRBJ1-4	.	few	TRBV14	CASSQDRGRLNEKLFF	TGTGCCAGCAGCCAAGATAGAGGCAGACTTAATGAAAAACTGTTTTTT
TRBJ1-2	.	.	TRBV9	CASSVEGRGVAGGYTF	TGTGCCAGCAGCGTAGAAGGGAGAGGGGTGGCGGGGGGCTACACCTTC
TRBJ1-3	.	once	TRBV6-1	CASSESGGFSGNTIYF	TGTGCCAGCAGTGAATCTGGGGGGTTCTCTGGAAACACCATATATTTT
TRBJ2-7	.	once	TRBV7-2	CASGKQGRAEQYF	TGTGCCAGCGGAAAACAGGGCCGAGCCGAGCAGTACTTC
TRBJ1-4	.	.	TRBV11-3	CASSSVQGWGNEKLFF	TGTGCCAGCAGCTCCGTACAGGGATGGGGTAATGAAAAACTGTTTTTT
TRBJ2-1	TRBD2	.	TRBV11-3	CASSLVELAGGNEQFF	TGTGCCAGCAGCTTAGTTGAACTAGCGGGTGGGAATGAGCAGTTCTTC
TRBJ2-7	.	.	TRBV4-1	CASSQENSGEQYF	TGCGCCAGCAGCCAAGAGAACTCTGGCGAGCAGTACTTC
TRBJ2-3	TRBD1	.	TRBV27	CASSPQGQLLSDTQYF	TGTGCCAGCAGCCCTCAGGGACAGCTCTTGTCGGATACGCAGTATTTT
TRBJ2-1	.	few	TRBV6-6	CASRPGLQYNEQFF	TGTGCCAGCAGGCCCGGACTGCAATACAATGAGCAGTTCTTC
TRBJ2-3	.	.	TRBV5-6	CASSLGGHTDTQYF	TGTGCCAGCAGCTTGGGAGGGCACACAGATACGCAGTATTTT